The 14 T cell receptor beta chains below all came from one sample that was sequenced in a study of CD8 T cells in ankylosing spondylitis. Study-wide results and limits: There was a TCR beta motif, made of roughly eight highly homologous variants, that appeared characteristic of ankylosing spondylitis blood.

MiXCR, run by TCRdb on the 5' RACE reads, gives a single entry per CDR3 protein. The table lists roughly 400,000 distinct CDR3 sequences, about 20% of them singletons. Their recognized antigens are unknown. What was sequenced was blood, either unsorted or a sorted T cell fraction (not recorded which). The receptor set was obtained from a male donor with ankylosing spondylitis.

The chain joins TRBV7-9 to TRBJ1-2; D is unclear. Germline CDR1 SEHNR, CDR2 FQNEAQ (reference sequence). The V gene lost 2 bases and the J gene lost 7 bases, with 11 bases spanning the gap. The CDR3 runs to 13 residues. DNA for the CDR3: TGTGCCAGCAGCTTATTTCCAGCGGGTGGCTACACCTTC. This translates into CASSLFPAGGYTF.

This clonotype showed up just a few times. The V call is TRBV20-1, the J call TRBJ2-5; 13 bases line up with TRBD2. V lost 5 bases and J lost 4; bases outside the gene matches: 1. The CDR3 has 13 residues. Germline V CDR1 and CDR2: DFQATT, SNEGSKA (reference sequence). The CDR3 is CSARTSGRETQYF. CDR3 coding DNA: TGCAGTGCTCGGACTAGCGGGAGAGAGACCCAGTACTTC.

This clonotype was counted ten times or more. V is TRBV29-1 and J is TRBJ2-2, with unresolved D. This CDR3 has 14 residues. Germline values: CDR1 SQVTM, CDR2 ANQGSEA. Trimming left V 4 bases short and J 4 bases short, with 13 bases between. The CDR3 nucleotides read TGCAGCGTTGCGGTTGCAGTCTCCACCGGGGAGCTGTTTTTT. Its protein is CSVAVAVSTGELFF.

The chain carries TRBV20-1 and TRBJ2-1; a possible D gene is TRBD2 (5 bases). V lost 3 bases, J lost 4 bases, and 10 bases lay in between. Germline values: CDR1 DFQATT, CDR2 SNEGSKA (reference sequence). The CDR3 is 13 residues long. The chain's CDR3 is CSASSPGYNEQFF. For the CDR3, the DNA is TGCAGTGCTAGTTCTCCGGGATACAATGAGCAGTTCTTC.

Only a few counts were recorded for this clonotype. The chain is built from TRBV5-1 and TRBJ2-2; D perhaps matches TRBD2 (6 bases). Per germline, CDR1 SGHRS and CDR2 YFSETQ. The ends were cut back, 4 bases at V and 4 bases at J, with 11 bases in the middle. The CDR3 covers 14 residues. This CDR3 is CASSPRGTTGELFF. The CDR3 DNA reads as TGCGCCAGCAGCCCCCGGGGGACCACCGGGGAGCTGTTTTTT.

This chain links TRBV28 with TRBJ1-2; unclear D gene. The CDR3 is 13 amino acids. Looked up from germline, CDR1 is MDHEN and CDR2 is SYDVKM. Trimming took 8 bases from V and 0 from J, leaving 10 bases between them. CDR3 DNA sequence: TGTGCCAGCCGTAGTTCCACTAACTATGGCTACACCTTC. This encodes CASRSSTNYGYTF.

This clonotype was counted ten times or more. This chain uses TRBV11-2 with TRBJ2-1; TRBD2 matches at 14 bases. Looked up from germline, CDR1 is SGHAT and CDR2 is FQNNGV. The CDR3 runs 18 residues. Trimming at V came to 4 bases and at J to 0 bases, leaving 5 bases not matched to a gene. The CDR3 coding sequence is TGTGCCAGCAGCTCCGGGACTAGCGGGAGAAGCTCCTACAATGAGCAGTTCTTC. Its protein product is CASSSGTSGRSSYNEQFF.

The CDR3 DNA reads as TGTGCCATCAGCAAACTTGACTCCTACAATGAGCAGTTCTTC. Residues: CAISKLDSYNEQFF. The chain has TRBV10-3 and TRBJ2-1; D unclear. V gave up 6 bases and J gave up 0 bases, with 9 bases separating them. CDR1 ENHRY and CDR2 SYGVKD come from the germline V gene. CDR3 size: 14 residues.

This clonotype was recorded once. The chain uses TRBV10-3 and TRBJ2-7, with 9 bases lining up with TRBD2. V gave up 4 bases and J gave up 2 bases; unmatched junction bases: 3. CDR1 is ENHRY, CDR2 SYGVKD, per germline. This CDR3 is built from 14 residues. The CDR3, as DNA: TGTGCCATCAGTGGTCTAGCGGGGCCCTACGAGCAGTACTTC. Amino acids: CAISGLAGPYEQYF.

The table lists this clonotype with a count of one. The genes are TRBV19 and TRBJ2-1, with D hard to call. Trimming took off 4 bases at V and 2 bases at J, with 15 bases between the two ends. Germline CDR1 reads LNHDA; CDR2 reads SQIVND (reference sequence). The CDR3 covers 16 residues. CDR3 loop: CASSTPRTGAYNEQFF. In DNA form, the CDR3 reads TGTGCCAGTAGTACGCCTAGGACCGGTGCCTACAATGAGCAGTTCTTC.

The rearrangement joins TRBV29-1 to TRBJ2-5, with TRBD1 matching 8 bases. V trimming: 7 bases; J trimming: 2 bases; junction bases outside the gene matches: 3. The CDR3 sequence is 12 residues long. In germline, CDR1 is SQVTM, CDR2 ANQGSEA. Written as DNA, the CDR3 is TGCAGCGGCCGGACAGGGCAAGAGACCCAGTACTTC. Amino acids: CSGRTGQETQYF.

The V call is TRBV19, the J call TRBJ1-2, with 7 positions matching TRBD1. This CDR3 region has 18 residues. With 5 bases clipped from V and 5 bases from J, the junction kept 20 bases outside the gene matches. CDR1 is LNHDA and CDR2 is SQIVND in the germline V gene (reference sequence). In DNA, the CDR3 is TGTGCCAGTAGTCTCGATGGGGACAGCGTCCTGCGGCTGTATGGCTACACCTTC. This gives the protein CASSLDGDSVLRLYGYTF.

The chain combines TRBV29-1 with TRBJ2-1, with 8 bases that match TRBD2. The germline CDR1 and CDR2 sequences are SQVTM and ANQGSEA. The CDR3 spans 16 residues. After removal of 0 bases from V and 7 bases from J, the junction contained 11 bases not matched to a gene. The CDR3 nucleotides are TGCAGCGTTGAAGATCTTCTGGCGGGAGGCCAGAATGAGCAGTTCTTC. Its protein product is CSVEDLLAGGQNEQFF.

The chain employs TRBV10-3 and TRBJ1-1; D not resolved. In germline, CDR1 is ENHRY, CDR2 SYGVKD. Trimming removed 0 bases from V and 6 bases from J, with 14 bases in between. The CDR3 has 15 amino acids. The CDR3 region is CAISESEGRKAEAFF. The CDR3 DNA reads TGTGCCATCAGTGAGTCTGAGGGTCGCAAGGCTGAAGCTTTCTTT.